The rows below give T cell receptor beta chains drawn from one sample of a study of shared clonotypes between healthy human individuals. Data came from immunoSEQ multiplex PCR; TCRdb stores just in-frame clones and leaves some out. The data contain some 2,500,000 clones, roughly 93% of them seen just once; the ten biggest clones take up approximately 0.35%. The sequenced sample was naive CD4+ T cells from PBMCs. The receptor source for this set is a man between 18 and 29 years old in good health. Some clones in this sample may be carry-over from other donors' samples. CDR3s include the opening cysteine and the closing phenylalanine or tryptophan. Each record gives: CDR3 length, J gene, D gene, V gene, clone size, CDR3 protein, CDR3 DNA. The D gene is left open where the match is weak. Clone size is shown for a subset of rows, as once, few, many or a class of expanded clone.

>13|TRBJ1-1|NA|TRBV2|NA
CASSPGMNTEAFF
TGTGCCAGCAGCCCAGGGATGAACACTGAAGCTTTCTTT
>15|TRBJ2-3|TRBD2|TRBV5-1|NA
CASSLSSGRGDTQYF
TGCGCCAGCAGCTTATCTAGCGGGAGAGGAGATACGCAGTATTTT
>12|TRBJ2-3|NA|TRBV6-5|once
CASSSGGDTQYF
TGTGCCAGCAGTTCCGGTGGAGATACGCAGTATTTT
>14|TRBJ2-7|TRBD2|TRBV5-1|NA
CASSGVAGVYEQYF
TGCGCCAGCAGCGGTGTAGCGGGAGTTTACGAGCAGTACTTC
>15|TRBJ2-7|NA|TRBV11-1|NA
CASSLVSTGSYEQYF
TGTGCCAGCAGCTTAGTTAGTACAGGGAGCTACGAGCAGTACTTC
>12|TRBJ1-1|TRBD1|TRBV30|NA
CAWSSIRDRVFF
TGTGCCTGGAGTAGCATCCGGGACAGGGTTTTCTTT
>15|TRBJ1-5|NA|TRBV19|NA
CASSIRGVNNQPQHF
TGTGCCAGTAGCATACGGGGGGTTAACAATCAGCCCCAGCATTTT
>12|TRBJ2-3|NA|TRBV29-1|NA
CSVSAGVDTQYF
TGCAGCGTTTCCGCAGGGGTAGATACGCAGTATTTT
>15|TRBJ2-5|NA|TRBV28|NA
CASSPIGFSEETQYF
TGTGCCAGCAGCCCTATTGGGTTTTCTGAGGAGACCCAGTACTTC
>13|TRBJ2-1|NA|TRBV2|NA
CASSGTGNNEQFF
TGTGCCAGTTCCGGGACCGGCAACAATGAGCAGTTCTTC
>17|TRBJ2-1|TRBD2|TRBV9|NA
CASSVDAGLAGGNEQFF
TGTGCCAGCAGCGTAGATGCCGGACTAGCGGGAGGCAATGAGCAGTTCTTC
>16|TRBJ2-1|TRBD2|TRBV5-4|NA
CASSLPTSGTYNEQFF
TGTGCCAGCAGCTTACCGACTAGCGGGACCTACAATGAGCAGTTCTTC
>11|TRBJ1-2|NA|TRBV7-9|NA
CASSFEGDLNF
TGTGCCAGCAGCTTTGAGGGGGATCTTAACTTC
>14|TRBJ1-5|NA|TRBV6-5|NA
CASSSATSNQPQHF
TGTGCCAGCAGTTCGGCGACTAGCAATCAGCCCCAGCATTTT
>15|TRBJ2-1|TRBD2|TRBV10-1|NA
CASSLAGGSYNEQFF
TGCGCCAGCAGTCTAGCGGGAGGGTCCTACAATGAGCAGTTCTTC
>19|TRBJ1-2|TRBD1|TRBV5-1|NA
CASRGATLDRAGSNYGYTF
TGCGCCAGCAGGGGCGCCACCCTAGACAGGGCAGGGTCTAACTATGGCTACACCTTC
>12|TRBJ1-3|NA|TRBV6-1|NA
CASSLTRNTIYF
TGTGCCAGCAGCCTAACAAGAAACACCATATATTTT
>14|TRBJ2-3|NA|TRBV7-2|NA
CASSFDPLGDTQYF
TGTGCCAGCAGCTTCGACCCATTAGGGGATACGCAGTATTTT
>14|TRBJ2-7|NA|TRBV2|NA
CASTVQQTSYEQYF
TGTGCCAGCACCGTCCAGCAAACTTCCTACGAGCAGTACTTC
>16|TRBJ2-2|NA|TRBV28|NA
CASSSHSGIGTGELFF
TGTGCCAGCAGTTCCCATTCCGGAATAGGGACCGGGGAGCTGTTTTTT
>13|TRBJ1-2|TRBD1|TRBV19|NA
CASTLRLGGGYTF
TGTGCCAGTACCCTGAGGCTAGGGGGCGGCTACACCTTC
>16|TRBJ1-1|NA|TRBV4-1|NA
CASSRLPGQPNTEAFF
TGCGCCAGCAGCCGACTTCCGGGACAACCGAACACTGAAGCTTTCTTT